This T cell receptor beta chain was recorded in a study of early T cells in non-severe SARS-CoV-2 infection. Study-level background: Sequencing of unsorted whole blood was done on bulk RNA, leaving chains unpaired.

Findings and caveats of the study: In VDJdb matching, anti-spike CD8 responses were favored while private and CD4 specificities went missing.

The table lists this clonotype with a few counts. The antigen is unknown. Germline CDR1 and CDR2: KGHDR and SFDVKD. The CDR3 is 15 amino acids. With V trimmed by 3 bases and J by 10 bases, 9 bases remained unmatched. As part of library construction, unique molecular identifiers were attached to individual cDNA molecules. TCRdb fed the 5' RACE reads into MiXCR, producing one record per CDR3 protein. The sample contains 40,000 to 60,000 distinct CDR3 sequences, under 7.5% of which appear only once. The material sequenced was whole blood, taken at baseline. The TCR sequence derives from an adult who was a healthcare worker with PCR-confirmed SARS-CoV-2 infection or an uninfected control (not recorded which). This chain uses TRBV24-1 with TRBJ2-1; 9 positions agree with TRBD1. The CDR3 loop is CATSDDAGTGKEQFF. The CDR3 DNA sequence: TGTGCCACCAGTGATGACGCCGGGACAGGGAAAGAGCAGTTCTTC.